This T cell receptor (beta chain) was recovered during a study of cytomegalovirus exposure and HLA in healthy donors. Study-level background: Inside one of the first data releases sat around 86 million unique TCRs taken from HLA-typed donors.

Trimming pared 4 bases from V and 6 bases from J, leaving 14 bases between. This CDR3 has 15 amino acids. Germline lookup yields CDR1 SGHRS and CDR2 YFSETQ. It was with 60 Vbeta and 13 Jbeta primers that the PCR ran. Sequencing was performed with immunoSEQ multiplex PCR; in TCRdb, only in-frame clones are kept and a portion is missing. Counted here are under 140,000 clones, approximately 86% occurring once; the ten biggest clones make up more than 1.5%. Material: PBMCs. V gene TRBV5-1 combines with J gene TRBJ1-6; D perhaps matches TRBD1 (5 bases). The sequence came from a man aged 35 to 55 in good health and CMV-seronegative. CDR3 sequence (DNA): TGCGCCAGCAGCCCGCAGATCGGGGGTAATTCACCCCTCCACTTT. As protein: CASSPQIGGNSPLHF.